Listed below are T cell receptor beta chains from one sample, sequenced in a study of T cell responses to AZD1222 COVID-19 vaccine. The protocol was immunoSEQ multiplex PCR, while the TCRdb copy is restricted to in-frame clones and leaves out a portion. Of around 110,000 clones listed, 90% are singletons. Sequenced material: peripheral blood, taken 28 days after the second AZD1222 dose. The receptors stem from an adult who received the AZD1222 COVID-19 vaccine. CDR3s include the opening cysteine and the closing phenylalanine or tryptophan. The D gene is left open where the match is weak. Size tells how often a clone was seen (once, few, many) or the class of an expanded clone, and some rows leave it out.

>TRBV7-2|18|.|.|TRBJ1-3
CASSLRPAGARAGNTIYF
TGTGCCAGCAGCTTAAGGCCAGCGGGGGCCCGGGCTGGAAACACCATATATTTT
>TRBV18|18|.|TRBD1|TRBJ1-2
CASSPDSRQGLKDYGYTF
TGTGCCAGCTCACCAGACTCAAGACAGGGATTAAAAGACTATGGCTACACCTTC
>TRBV24-1|16|.|TRBD1|TRBJ1-1
CATSDSGQGGNTEAFF
TGTGCCACCAGTGACTCCGGACAGGGGGGTAACACTGAAGCTTTCTTT
>TRBV9|13|.|.|TRBJ1-1
CASSVATGAEAFF
TGTGCCAGCAGCGTAGCTACAGGAGCTGAAGCTTTCTTT
>TRBV9|13|once|.|TRBJ2-7
CASSVGPMYEQYF
TGTGCCAGCAGCGTAGGCCCGATGTACGAGCAGTACTTC
>TRBV5-5|15|.|.|TRBJ1-1
CASSLQGGLNTEAFF
TGTGCCAGCAGCTTACAGGGTGGGTTGAACACTGAAGCTTTCTTT
>TRBV4-3|18|.|TRBD2|TRBJ2-5
CASSQDPPLAGGAETQYF
TGCGCCAGCAGCCAAGATCCCCCCCTAGCGGGGGGAGCCGAGACCCAGTACTTC
>TRBV5-5|15|.|.|TRBJ1-5
CASSSGGTTGQPQHF
TGTGCCAGCAGCTCGGGCGGGACAACGGGTCAGCCCCAGCATTTT
>TRBV7-3|15|.|TRBD1|TRBJ1-6
CASSLSAGGNSPLHF
TGTGCCAGCAGCTTAAGTGCAGGGGGAAATTCACCCCTCCACTTT
>TRBV29-1|11|.|.|TRBJ1-1
CSAYSTTEAFF
TGCAGCGCTTACAGTACAACTGAAGCTTTCTTT
>TRBV14|15|.|.|TRBJ2-3
CASSQAVRSTDTQYF
TGTGCCAGCAGCCAAGCGGTCAGAAGCACAGATACGCAGTATTTT
>TRBV7-9|15|.|TRBD1|TRBJ1-5
CASAQGGDSNQPQHF
TGTGCCAGCGCTCAGGGGGGGGATAGCAATCAGCCCCAGCATTTT
>TRBV3-1/TRBV3-2|15|.|TRBD1|TRBJ1-2
CASSPGAGGRNGYTF
TGTGCCAGCAGCCCCGGTGCAGGGGGCAGGAATGGCTACACCTTC
>TRBV5-1|12|.|.|TRBJ2-7
CASSFDPTEQYF
TGCGCCAGCAGCTTTGATCCGACCGAGCAGTACTTC
>TRBV6-6|13|few|.|TRBJ2-1
CASGTESYNEQFF
TGTGCCTCCGGGACGGAATCCTACAATGAGCAGTTCTTC
>TRBV5-4|12|few|.|TRBJ2-2
CASSQPTGELFF
TGTGCCAGCAGCCAACCTACCGGGGAGCTGTTTTTT
>TRBV29-1|11|.|.|TRBJ1-2
CSVGTNYGYTF
TGCAGCGTTGGGACCAACTATGGCTACACCTTC
>TRBV3-1/TRBV3-2|11|.|.|TRBJ1-1
CASSRHTEAFF
TGTGCCAGCAGCCGCCACACTGAAGCTTTCTTT
>TRBV7-9|13|.|.|TRBJ2-7
CASKPTDGYEQYF
TGTGCCAGCAAACCGACGGACGGCTACGAGCAGTACTTC
>TRBV24-1|17|.|TRBD2|TRBJ2-4
CATSDSGAGLSKNIQYF
TGTGCCACCAGTGATTCAGGAGCGGGGTTGTCCAAAAACATTCAGTACTTC
>TRBV10-3|12|.|.|TRBJ2-7
CAISESVAEQYF
TGTGCCATCAGTGAGTCGGTGGCCGAGCAGTACTTC
>TRBV19|14|once|.|TRBJ1-5
CASSPGRANQPQHF
TGTGCCAGTAGCCCCGGGAGGGCTAATCAGCCCCAGCATTTT
>TRBV7-9|15|.|.|TRBJ2-2
CASSLGWVSAGELFF
TGTGCCAGCAGCCTTGGGTGGGTCTCAGCCGGGGAGCTGTTTTTT
>TRBV2|14|few|.|TRBJ1-2
CARTWGALRYGYTF
TGTGCCAGGACGTGGGGGGCCCTTAGGTATGGCTACACCTTC
>TRBV6-2/TRBV6-3|15|.|.|TRBJ1-5
CASSYSGVRGQPQHF
TGTGCCAGCAGTTACTCTGGGGTCCGGGGTCAGCCCCAGCATTTT
>TRBV7-2|14|.|.|TRBJ1-2
CASIRTGGVYGYTF
TGTGCCAGCATCCGGACGGGAGGGGTGTATGGCTACACCTTC
>TRBV6-5|11|.|.|TRBJ2-3
CASRSTDTQYF
TGTGCCAGCAGGAGTACGGATACGCAGTATTTT